This T cell receptor beta chain was recovered during a study of T cells after yellow fever vaccination. The overall study: Low-cell-number fractions were prepared with SMART-Seq v4 Ultra Low Input. Study results and caveats: Bulk-population clonotypes that are abundant could appear as contaminants in FACS-sorted repertoires.

Template-switching 5'RACE yielded the TCR cDNA; a universal primer site and UMIs were added in the process. TCRdb processed the 5' RACE reads anew with MiXCR; each CDR3 protein has one entry. The sample shows about 300,000 distinct CDR3 sequences, 8.5% to 10% of them seen only once. Only a few counts were recorded for this clonotype. Its antigen is unidentified. The CDR3 sequence is 16 residues long. Germline trimming cut 4 bases from V and 10 bases from J; bases unmatched to any gene: 14. Looked up from germline, CDR1 is SGHRS and CDR2 is YFSETQ. The sample was CD4+ T cells sorted from PBMCs, taken 5 days after the yellow fever booster vaccination. This receptor was identified in a young man who received the YFV17D yellow fever vaccine. The chain employs TRBV5-1 and TRBJ2-1, with 10 bases matching TRBD2. This CDR3 reads CASSGPLSGGAGEQFF. CDR3 nucleotides: TGCGCCAGCAGCGGGCCTCTGAGCGGGGGGGCCGGGGAGCAGTTCTTC.